These 6 T cell receptor beta chains share one sample of origin, sequenced in a study of T cell changes during pregnancy in multiple sclerosis. Profiling relied on immunoSEQ multiplex PCR, and the TCRdb table lists in-frame clones only, not all of them. Here the sample spans roughly 57,000 clones, 92% being singletons. The material was CD4+ T cells from peripheral blood mononuclear cells, obtained after pregnancy. Receptors were obtained from a female donor with multiple sclerosis, enrolled in a pregnancy study.

The chain employs TRBV4-1 and TRBJ2-7, with 9 positions matching TRBD1. V lost 4 bases, J lost 2 bases, and 12 bases stayed unmatched. The CDR3 is made up of 17 amino acids. The V gene's germline CDR1 is MGHRA and CDR2 YSYEKL. This CDR3 reads CASSPTLRDRATYEQYF. In DNA, the CDR3 is TGCGCCAGCAGCCCAACCCTCCGGGACAGGGCTACCTACGAGCAGTACTTC.

V usage is TRBV5-8 and J usage is TRBJ1-6; unclear D gene. This CDR3 contains 17 residues. The V end was cut by 0 bases, the J end by 6 bases, with 16 bases between. The germline V gene has CDR1 SGHTS and CDR2 YDEGEE. Written as DNA, the CDR3 is TGTGCCAGCAGCTTGGAGACCCCCCGGGAAGGTAATTCACCCCTCCACTTT. Translation: CASSLETPREGNSPLHF.

This chain joins TRBV15 and TRBJ2-7, with 12 bases lining up with TRBD1. Germline CDR1 is LNHNV and CDR2 is YYDKDF (reference sequence). CDR3 length: 17 amino acids. V was clipped by 5 bases and J by 4 bases; unmatched bases: 12. The CDR3 sequence: CATSYYHRDRGRYEQYF. CDR3 coding DNA: TGTGCCACCAGCTACTACCACAGGGACAGGGGGCGGTACGAGCAGTACTTC.

This chain connects TRBV25-1 to TRBJ1-1; a possible D gene is TRBD1 (5 bases). V lost 3 bases, J lost 4 bases, and 15 bases lay in between. The CDR3 is 15 residues long. Germline-derived CDR1 and CDR2 are MGHDK and SYGVNS. The CDR3: CASSDYRPFGTEAFF. The DNA for the CDR3 is TGTGCCAGCAGTGATTACAGGCCCTTCGGCACTGAAGCTTTCTTT.

V gene TRBV11-2 combines with J gene TRBJ1-1, with 7 bases aligning to TRBD1. V lost 3 bases to trimming and J lost 6 bases; unmatched junction nucleotides: 19. CDR3 length equals 18 residues. Germline values: CDR1 SGHAT, CDR2 FQNNGV. CDR3 DNA: TGTGCCAGCAGCTTCGCTTTGGGACAGCCTGACGGAATACCTGAAGCTTTCTTT. This gives the protein CASSFALGQPDGIPEAFF.

The chain joins TRBV19 to TRBJ2-7, with TRBD1 identical over 9 bases. V lost 7 bases, J lost 2 bases, and 6 bases stayed unmatched. Germline V gene lookup returns CDR1 LNHDA and CDR2 SQIVND (reference sequence). This CDR3 is 14 amino acids long. CDR3 loop: CASNLGTGPYEQYF. The CDR3 DNA reads TGTGCCAGTAATCTGGGGACAGGGCCCTACGAGCAGTACTTC.